This T cell receptor beta chain was found in a study of glioma-infiltrating T cells. The iRepertoire nested amplicon-rescue multiplex PCR amplified TCR alpha and beta CDR3s from RNA. Each CDR3 protein gets one entry after TCRdb re-called the multiplex PCR reads with MiXCR. The table includes 150,000 to 200,000 distinct CDR3 sequences, 30% to 40% detected once. Germline V gene data show CDR1 as SGHNT and CDR2 as YYREEE (reference sequence). With V trimmed by 0 bases and J by 8 bases, 9 bases remained unmatched. The CDR3 spans 16 residues. This clonotype has at least ten counts. Sequencing was carried out using glioma tissue, nonneoplastic brain tissue, or PBMCs (not recorded which). This clonotype originated in a human donor with low-grade glioma or glioblastoma, undergoing nonglioma brain surgery, or in good health (not recorded which). The chain joins TRBV5-4 to TRBJ2-1; 9 bases agree with TRBD1. This chain's CDR3 is CASSLVGTGMFDEQFF. The CDR3 bases are TGTGCCAGCAGCTTGGTAGGGACAGGGATGTTCGATGAGCAGTTCTTC.